Shown below are 29 T cell receptor beta chains from a single sample sequenced in a study of a mutant IDH1 vaccine in newly diagnosed glioma. The antigens for these receptors are not known. Clones were read by immunoSEQ multiplex PCR, and TCRdb kept only the in-frame ones, dropping some. The data contain 20,000 to 30,000 clones, roughly 80% of them singletons. Specified time point: week 47, end of study. With topical imiquimod, each dose of the vaccine consisted of 300 ug of mutant IDH1 20-mer peptide. Sequenced material: PBMCs, taken from a glioma patient whose treatment included an IDH1 peptide vaccine. The receptors stem from a man aged 40-49 years with glioma. Some clones in this sample may be carry-over from other donors' samples.

CDR3 sequence: CASSLGPRRSSLTYNEQFF. The CDR3 DNA reads as TGTGCCAGCAGCTTGGGACCCCGACGGAGTTCGCTGACCTACAATGAGCAGTTCTTC. V gene TRBV7-8 combines with J gene TRBJ2-1; perhaps D is TRBD1 or TRBD2 (5 bases each). Germline CDR1 SGHVS, CDR2 FQNEAQ. Trimming shortened V by 3 bases and J by 2 bases, and 23 bases separated the two germline ends. This CDR3 contains 19 residues.

This clone was observed a handful of times. J is TRBJ2-5 and V is TRBV7-8; maybe TRBD1 (6 bases). V gave up 6 bases and J gave up 5 bases, with 13 bases separating them. Germline V gene data show CDR1 as SGHVS and CDR2 as FQNEAQ. This CDR3 spans 13 amino acids. The CDR3 spells CASRQGLRETQYF. Written as DNA, the CDR3 is TGTGCCAGCAGACAGGGTCTACGGGAGACCCAGTACTTC.

The J gene is TRBJ1-1, the V gene TRBV6-6; D is ambiguous. The CDR3 has 13 amino acids. Germline CDR1 is MNHNY and CDR2 is SVGAGI (reference sequence). V dropped 11 bases and J dropped 1 base, with 14 bases sitting between them. The CDR3 spells CASCTTENTEAFF. The CDR3 DNA is TGTGCCTCGTGTACCACAGAGAACACTGAAGCTTTCTTT.

The V call is TRBV15, the J call TRBJ1-6; unclear D gene. V was clipped by 1 base and J by 7 bases, with 8 bases between them. Per the germline V gene, CDR1 is LNHNV and CDR2 is YYDKDF (reference sequence). CDR3 length: 14 residues. The CDR3 loop reads CATSRGGSNSPLHF. The CDR3 coding sequence is TGTGCCACCAGCAGAGGAGGATCAAATTCACCCCTCCACTTT. The full variable domain, completed using reference TRBV15 and TRBJ1-6, is DAMVIQNPRYQVTQFGKPVTLSCSQTLNHNVMYWYQQKSSQAPKLLFHYYDKDFNNEADTPDNFQSRRPNTSFCFLDIRSPGLGDTAMYLCATSRGGSNSPLHFGNGTRLTVT.

This chain connects TRBV5-4 to TRBJ2-7; 7 bases map to TRBD2. V trimming: 5 bases; J trimming: 6 bases; junction bases outside the gene matches: 14. The CDR3 sequence is 15 residues long. Germline loops: CDR1 SGHNT, CDR2 YYREEE (reference sequence). The DNA of the CDR3 is TGTGCCAGCAGTAGGAGGGAGGGAATTGCGGGCGAGCAGTACTTC. Translation gives CASSRREGIAGEQYF.

This clone was found a few times. This chain uses TRBV7-8 with TRBJ2-7; no clear D. The V gene's germline CDR1 is SGHVS and CDR2 FQNEAQ. The CDR3 runs to 11 residues. Trimming shortened V by 5 bases and J by 6 bases, and 8 bases separated the two germline ends. As DNA, the CDR3 is TGTGCCAGCAGCCCCTCCCGCGAGCAGTACTTC. This encodes CASSPSREQYF. The variable domain in full, with the rest retrieved from reference TRBV7-8 and TRBJ2-7, is GAGVSQSPRYKVAKRGQDVALRCDPISGHVSLFWYQQALGQGPEFLTYFQNEAQLDKSGLPSDRFFAERPEGSVSTLKIQRTQQEDSAVYLCASSPSREQYFGPGTRLTVT.

This chain uses TRBV9 with TRBJ1-4; 7 bases align to TRBD1. Germline assignment: CDR1 SGDLS and CDR2 YYNGEE. The CDR3 is 15 residues long. Losses at the gene ends were 0 bases for V and 7 bases for J; bases not matched to a gene: 6. The CDR3 sequence: CASSVEAGGVEKLFF. The CDR3 region has the DNA TGTGCCAGCAGCGTAGAGGCAGGGGGGGTTGAAAAACTGTTTTTT.

CDR3 nucleotides: TGTGCCAGCAGAATTGGGGGCCAAGATGGCTACACCTTC. It yields the protein CASRIGGQDGYTF. The chain carries TRBV5-4 and TRBJ1-2, with a tentative D call TRBD1 (6 bases). Trimming shortened V by 5 bases and J by 6 bases, and 14 bases separated the two germline ends. This CDR3 is 13 amino acids long. Germline lookup yields CDR1 SGHNT and CDR2 YYREEE (reference sequence). Together with reference TRBV5-4 and TRBJ1-2, the CDR3 gives the full variable domain: ETGVTQSPTHLIKTRGQQVTLRCSSQSGHNTVSWYQQALGQGPQFIFQYYREEENGRGNFPPRFSGLQFPNYSSELNVNALELDDSALYLCASRIGGQDGYTFGSGTRLTVV.

The genes are TRBV29-1 and TRBJ2-7, with 14 bases matching TRBD2. Germline-derived CDR1 and CDR2 are SQVTM and ANQGSEA. J gave up 3 bases and V 7 bases, and 8 bases lay outside the gene matches. The CDR3 runs 15 residues. The CDR3 DNA reads TGCAGCGCCGGAGCGGGACTAGCGGGGGACTACGAGCAGTACTTC. It encodes CSAGAGLAGDYEQYF.

The chain couples TRBV30 to TRBJ2-3, with 8 bases that match TRBD2. CDR3 size: 15 residues. Per the germline V gene, CDR1 is GTSNPN and CDR2 is SVGIG (reference sequence). Trimming cost V 4 bases and J 1 base; bases outside gene matches: 7. CDR3 in DNA: TGTGCCTGGACAAGCCCGGGGGGGGGCACAGATACGCAGTATTTT. Protein: CAWTSPGGGTDTQYF.

The chain joins TRBV7-9 to TRBJ2-7; 7 bases match TRBD1. Germline values: CDR1 SEHNR, CDR2 FQNEAQ (reference sequence). V lost 5 bases and J lost 3; bases outside the gene matches: 13. This CDR3 has 16 residues. As DNA, the CDR3 is TGTGCCAGCAGCACATTCCGGGACAGAACTTTCTACGAGCAGTACTTC. Its protein is CASSTFRDRTFYEQYF.

This clone was counted only a few times. CDR3 coding DNA: TGTGCCAGCAGCCCCCCAGCGGATCCCCTCCACTTT. Its protein product is CASSPPADPLHF. The chain carries TRBV28 and TRBJ1-6; D is uncertain. Germline V gives CDR1 MDHEN, CDR2 SYDVKM. CDR3 size: 12 residues. Trimming took 6 bases from V and 13 from J, leaving 13 bases between them.

The V gene is TRBV6-1, the J gene TRBJ2-7; 8 bases align to TRBD2. Germline CDR1 is MNHNS and CDR2 is SASEGT. The J segment lost 2 bases and the V segment lost 3 bases, leaving 3 bases of the junction unmatched. The length of the CDR3 is 14 residues. The CDR3 DNA follows: TGTGCCAGCAGTGAGGCGGGGGGCCCCTACGAGCAGTACTTC. Translation: CASSEAGGPYEQYF.

The chain combines TRBV6-1 with TRBJ2-7; D is perhaps TRBD1 (5 bases). The V end was cut by 3 bases, the J end by 10 bases, with 16 bases between. This CDR3 is built from 13 residues. Germline values: CDR1 MNHNS, CDR2 SASEGT. The chain's CDR3 is CASSDSPGPSQYF. As DNA, the CDR3 is TGTGCCAGCAGTGATAGTCCAGGGCCAAGTCAGTACTTC.

The chain combines TRBV9 with TRBJ2-7, with TRBD2 identical over 10 bases. CDR3 length: 14 residues. Trimming at V came to 3 bases and at J to 2 bases, leaving 2 bases not matched to a gene. Germline CDR1 reads SGDLS; CDR2 reads YYNGEE. For the CDR3, the DNA is TGTGCCAGCAGCGCTCTAGCGGGGGCCTACGAGCAGTACTTC. This encodes CASSALAGAYEQYF.

The chain recombines TRBV6-1 with TRBJ2-3; 10 nucleotides line up with TRBD2. Germline CDR1 and CDR2: MNHNS and SASEGT. The CDR3 sequence is 15 residues long. Trimming at V came to 11 bases and at J to 1 base, leaving 9 bases not matched to a gene. DNA for the CDR3: TGTGCCCTCCAACCCGGGACTAGCGGCACAGATACGCAGTATTTT. It is translated as CALQPGTSGTDTQYF.

The rearrangement links TRBV14 to TRBJ2-7; D assignment may be TRBD1 or TRBD2 (5 bases each). The V and J ends lost 4 bases and 3 bases respectively, with 16 bases between them. Per the germline V gene, CDR1 is SGHDN and CDR2 is FVKESK. The CDR3 has 15 amino acids. The CDR3 spells CASSPEEGLFYEQYF. In DNA form, the CDR3 reads TGTGCCAGCAGCCCGGAAGAGGGGCTTTTCTACGAGCAGTACTTC.

The J gene is TRBJ1-5, the V gene TRBV28, with D perhaps matching TRBD1 (6 bases). V lost 3 bases to trimming and J lost 6 bases, with 18 bases between them. The germline V gene encodes CDR1 MDHEN and CDR2 SYDVKM. There are 16 residues in the CDR3. DNA of the CDR3: TGTGCCAGCAGTTTTCGGGGGGGGGCACATCGTCAGCCCCAGCATTTT. It yields the protein CASSFRGGAHRQPQHF.

This sequence joins TRBV29-1 and TRBJ2-7; TRBD1 matches 7 bases. The V and J ends lost 6 bases and 7 bases, in that order; junction bases with no gene match: 12. The CDR3 extends over 13 amino acids. The germline V gene encodes CDR1 SQVTM and CDR2 ANQGSEA. The CDR3 protein is CSVGAHRGREQYF. CDR3 sequence (DNA): TGCAGCGTCGGCGCTCACAGGGGACGAGAGCAGTACTTC.

This rearrangement joins TRBV19 to TRBJ2-1; TRBD2 aligns across 13 bases. CDR1 and CDR2 from the germline V gene are LNHDA and SQIVND (reference sequence). CDR3 length equals 14 residues. V lost 4 bases to trimming and J lost 10 bases; unmatched junction nucleotides: 4. The CDR3 bases are TGTGCCAGTAGTACGGGACTAGCGGGGCTGGAGCAGTTCTTC. This encodes CASSTGLAGLEQFF.

This sequence joins TRBV29-1 and TRBJ1-2; TRBD1 agrees at 11 bases. V trimming: 7 bases; J trimming: 8 bases; junction bases outside the gene matches: 12. Germline V CDR1 and CDR2: SQVTM, ANQGSEA. The CDR3 sequence is 14 residues long. This CDR3 reads CSARTGGAVSGYTF. Written as DNA, the CDR3 is TGCAGCGCCCGGACAGGGGGCGCGGTCAGCGGCTACACCTTC.

The V call is TRBV5-6, the J call TRBJ1-3; D not resolved. Germline values: CDR1 SGHDT, CDR2 YYEEEE. The CDR3 runs 14 residues. V lost 2 bases, J lost 6 bases, and 12 bases lay in between. The CDR3 nucleotides read TGTGCCAGCAGCTTATCCGGGCAGTTAAACACCATATATTTT. This gives the protein CASSLSGQLNTIYF.

The CDR3 region has the DNA TGCGCCAGTAAATCGGGGGGGCCTCTCATCGACGAGCAGTACTTC. Encoded protein: CASKSGGPLIDEQYF. This chain uses TRBV5-1 with TRBJ2-7; 8 bases are shared with TRBD2. The germline CDR1 and CDR2 sequences are SGHRS and YFSETQ. The J segment lost 5 bases and the V segment lost 8 bases, leaving 15 bases of the junction unmatched. CDR3 length equals 15 residues. Complete variable domain (other parts from reference TRBV5-1 and TRBJ2-7): KAGVTQTPRYLIKTRGQQVTLSCSPISGHRSVSWYQQTPGQGLQFLFEYFSETQRNKGNFPGRFSGRQFSNSRSEMNVSTLELGDSALYLCASKSGGPLIDEQYFGPGTRLTVT.

The gene calls are TRBV27 and TRBJ2-3; D is ambiguous. V was trimmed by 2 bases and J by 0 bases, leaving 9 bases between them. This CDR3 is 15 amino acids long. Per the germline V gene, CDR1 is MNHEY and CDR2 is SMNVEV (reference sequence). CDR3 sequence: CASSLGSLSTDTQYF. The CDR3 DNA reads as TGTGCCAGCAGTTTAGGCAGTTTAAGCACAGATACGCAGTATTTT.

The chain couples TRBV7-8 to TRBJ2-1; D remains ambiguous. In germline, CDR1 is SGHVS, CDR2 FQNEAQ. The CDR3 totals 13 residues. The V end lost 1 base, the J end lost 5 bases, and 6 bases lay between the germline ends. CDR3 DNA sequence: TGTGCCAGCAGCTTAGGGACGAACAATGAGCAGTTCTTC. This gives the protein CASSLGTNNEQFF. Full variable domain (missing parts from reference TRBV7-8 and TRBJ2-1): GAGVSQSPRYKVAKRGQDVALRCDPISGHVSLFWYQQALGQGPEFLTYFQNEAQLDKSGLPSDRFFAERPEGSVSTLKIQRTQQEDSAVYLCASSLGTNNEQFFGPGTRLTVL.

This clone has just one count. J is TRBJ1-3 and V is TRBV19; TRBD1 might be the D (5 bases). This CDR3 has 13 amino acids. Per germline, CDR1 LNHDA and CDR2 SQIVND (reference sequence). V lost 9 bases, J lost 0 bases, and 9 bases lay in between. The CDR3 spells CASDSFSGNTIYF. The CDR3 nucleotides are TGTGCCAGCGACAGCTTCTCTGGAAACACCATATATTTT.

The genes are TRBV14 and TRBJ1-1; 7 positions agree with TRBD1. Germline V gene lookup returns CDR1 SGHDN and CDR2 FVKESK. The CDR3 runs to 18 residues. The V segment lost 0 bases and the J segment 0 bases; nucleotides outside the gene matches: 10. CDR3 sequence: CASSQDLRTGLMNTEAFF. The CDR3 DNA reads TGTGCCAGCAGCCAAGATCTCCGGACAGGCCTTATGAACACTGAAGCTTTCTTT. Using reference TRBV14 and TRBJ1-1 for the parts outside the CDR3, the full variable domain is EAGVTQFPSHSVIEKGQTVTLRCDPISGHDNLYWYRRVMGKEIKFLLHFVKESKQDESGMPNNRFLAERTGGTYSTLKVQPAELEDSGVYFCASSQDLRTGLMNTEAFFGQGTRLTVV.

The chain recombines TRBV5-1 with TRBJ1-4, with a possible D match to TRBD1 (5 bases). The CDR3 spans 16 residues. The V gene's germline CDR1 is SGHRS and CDR2 YFSETQ. The germline V and J ends were trimmed by 4 bases and 5 bases, with 18 bases remaining between them. CDR3 in amino acids: CASSAGLQNVNEKLFF. CDR3 DNA: TGCGCCAGCAGCGCGGGACTCCAAAACGTGAATGAAAAACTGTTTTTT.

The genes are TRBV5-1 and TRBJ1-1; D is undetermined. CDR3 length: 15 residues. CDR1 SGHRS and CDR2 YFSETQ come from the germline V gene. The ends were cut back, 2 bases at V and 3 bases at J, with 14 bases in the middle. CDR3 DNA sequence: TGCGCCAGCAGCTTCCGACCGGCGGAGGACACTGAAGCTTTCTTT. Encoded protein: CASSFRPAEDTEAFF.